The clone carrying this TCR beta chain has just one count. Repertoires were generated with immunoSEQ multiplex PCR, while TCRdb's copy carries only in-frame clones and drops some. The sample has roughly 100,000 clones, roughly 89% seen once. Per germline, CDR1 KGHDR and CDR2 SFDVKD. This CDR3 comprises 15 residues. Between the trimmed V and J ends, which lost 0 bases and 8 bases, there was a span of 13 bases. The sample belongs to a study of blood T cell repertoires in COVID-19. This sequence originates from a human donor in a cohort sampled during active COVID-19. The chain joins TRBV24-1 to TRBJ2-4; tentatively, D is TRBD1 (5 bases). Sequencing was carried out using peripheral blood. CDR3 nucleotide sequence: TGTGCCACCAGTGATTTGTGGCAGGGAAAATACATTCAGTACTTC. This sequence encodes CATSDLWQGKYIQYF.